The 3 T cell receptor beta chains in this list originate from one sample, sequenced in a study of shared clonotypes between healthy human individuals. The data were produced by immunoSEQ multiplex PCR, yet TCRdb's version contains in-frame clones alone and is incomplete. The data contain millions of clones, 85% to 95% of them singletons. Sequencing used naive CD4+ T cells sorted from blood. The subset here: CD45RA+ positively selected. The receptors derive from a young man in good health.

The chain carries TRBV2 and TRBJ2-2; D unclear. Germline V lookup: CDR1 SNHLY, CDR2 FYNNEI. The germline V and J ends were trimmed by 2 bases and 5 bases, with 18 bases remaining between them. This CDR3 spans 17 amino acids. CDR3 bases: TGTGCCAGCAGTGAATTGGACCACCCCTTTGGGACCGGGGAGCTGTTTTTT. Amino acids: CASSELDHPFGTGELFF.

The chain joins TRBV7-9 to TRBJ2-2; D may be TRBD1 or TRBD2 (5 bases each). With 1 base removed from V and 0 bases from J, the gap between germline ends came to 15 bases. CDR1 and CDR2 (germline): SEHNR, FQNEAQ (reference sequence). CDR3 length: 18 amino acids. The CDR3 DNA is TGTGCCAGCAGCTTAGAAGAGGGCCGGACAACGAACACCGGGGAGCTGTTTTTT. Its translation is CASSLEEGRTTNTGELFF.

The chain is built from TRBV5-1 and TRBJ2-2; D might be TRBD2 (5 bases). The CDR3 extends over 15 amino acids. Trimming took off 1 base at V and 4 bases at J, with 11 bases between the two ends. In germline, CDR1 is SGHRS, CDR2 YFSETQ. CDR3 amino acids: CASSLRGTSTGELFF. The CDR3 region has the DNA TGCGCCAGCAGCTTGCGGGGAACTTCCACCGGGGAGCTGTTTTTT.